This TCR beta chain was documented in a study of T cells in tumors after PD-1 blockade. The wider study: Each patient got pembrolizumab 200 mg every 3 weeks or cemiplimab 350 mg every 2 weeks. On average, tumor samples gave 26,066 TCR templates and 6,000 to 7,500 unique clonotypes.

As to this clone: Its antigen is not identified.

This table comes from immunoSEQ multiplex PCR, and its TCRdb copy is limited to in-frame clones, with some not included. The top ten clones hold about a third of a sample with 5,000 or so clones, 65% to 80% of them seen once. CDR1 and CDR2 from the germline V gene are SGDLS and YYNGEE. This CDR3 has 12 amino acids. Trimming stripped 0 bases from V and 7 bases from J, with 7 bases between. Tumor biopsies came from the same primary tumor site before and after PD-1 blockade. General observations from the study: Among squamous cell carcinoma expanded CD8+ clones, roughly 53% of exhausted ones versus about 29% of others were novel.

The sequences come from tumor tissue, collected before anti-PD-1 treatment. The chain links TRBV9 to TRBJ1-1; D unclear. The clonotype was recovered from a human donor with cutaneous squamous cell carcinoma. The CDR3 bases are TGTGCCAGCAGCGTAGGCGGGATTGAAGCTTTCTTT. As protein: CASSVGGIEAFF.